This T cell receptor beta chain was sequenced during a study of T cell repertoires in ileal Crohn's disease. Turning to the study itself: Under 40% were active smokers at surgery; median disease duration was approximately 8.5 years. TCRB immunosequencing input was around 460 nanograms of biopsy DNA per sample.

The V gene's germline CDR1 is SGHRS and CDR2 YFSETQ. V lost 4 bases to trimming and J lost 6 bases; unmatched junction nucleotides: 5. This CDR3 has 15 amino acids. The time point was: inflamed ileum from the surgical specimen. Comment on this clone: No antigen is known for it.

The method was immunoSEQ multiplex PCR; TCRdb's version includes in-frame clones alone and lacks a portion of them. The table includes 16,000 or so clones, roughly 90% detected once. Overall study findings and caveats: Mucosal expansions were suggested to be mainly CD8 T cells. Clonal expansions were more frequent in active smokers than non-smokers at surgery.

The sample was ileal tissue. This chain uses TRBV5-1 with TRBJ2-3; 13 nucleotides match TRBD2. The TCR sequence derives from an adult with Crohn's disease. The CDR3: CASSPGLAGFDTQYF. CDR3 coding DNA: TGCGCCAGCAGCCCGGGACTAGCGGGGTTTGATACGCAGTATTTT.